The clone carrying this TCR beta chain occurred a few times. Its target is unknown. The CDR3 loop spans 13 amino acids. Trimming took 3 bases from V and 4 from J, leaving 7 bases between them. This sample was taken from a study of response to subunit inactivated influenza vaccine. Study-level points and caveats: Each seasonal flu vaccination may recruit only limited new T cells, authors suggested.

TCRdb reprocessed the RT-PCR reads with MiXCR, giving one entry per CDR3 protein. Here the sample spans 750,000 to 850,000 distinct CDR3 sequences, under 20% being singletons. Sequencing was performed on PBMCs from blood, taken 5 to 6 days after vaccination. The receptor comes from a man aged 50-60 years who received an inactivated influenza vaccine. This sequence joins TRBV12-3 or TRBV12-4 and TRBJ1-3, with TRBD1 as a possible D gene (5 bases). The CDR3 nucleotides are TGTGCCAGCAGTTTTGAGGGGGGAAACACCATATATTTT. Residues: CASSFEGGNTIYF.